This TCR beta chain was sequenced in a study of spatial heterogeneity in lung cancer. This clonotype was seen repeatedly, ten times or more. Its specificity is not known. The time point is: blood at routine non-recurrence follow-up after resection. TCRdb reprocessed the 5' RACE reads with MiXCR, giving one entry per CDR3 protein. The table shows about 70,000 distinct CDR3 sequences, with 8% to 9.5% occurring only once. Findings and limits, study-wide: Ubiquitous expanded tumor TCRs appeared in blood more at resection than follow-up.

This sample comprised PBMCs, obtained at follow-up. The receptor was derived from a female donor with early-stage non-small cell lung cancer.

The CDR3 is CSVRARLTSNEQFF. The DNA for the CDR3 is TGCAGCGTTCGTGCACGACTTACCTCCAATGAGCAGTTCTTC. V is TRBV29-1 and J is TRBJ2-1; D is uncertain. This CDR3 is 14 amino acids long. CDR1 is SQVTM, CDR2 ANQGSEA, per germline. The ends were cut back, 5 bases at V and 6 bases at J, with 17 bases in the middle.